A single sample gave rise to the 18 T cell receptor beta chains below, sequenced in a study of blood T cell repertoires in COVID-19. Clones were read by immunoSEQ multiplex PCR, and TCRdb kept only the in-frame ones, dropping some. The table includes roughly 200,000 clones, 75% to 85% detected once. Specimen: peripheral blood. These receptors all stem from a human donor in a cohort sampled during active COVID-19.

The chain is built from TRBV5-1 and TRBJ2-1; 11 nucleotides line up with TRBD2. Looked up from germline, CDR1 is SGHRS and CDR2 is YFSETQ. With 3 bases clipped from V and 5 bases from J, the junction kept 4 bases outside the gene matches. CDR3 length equals 15 residues. This CDR3 reads CASSWPTSGDNEQFF. Written as DNA, the CDR3 is TGCGCCAGCAGCTGGCCGACTAGCGGGGACAATGAGCAGTTCTTC.

This chain connects TRBV11-2 to TRBJ2-4, with 7 nucleotides matching TRBD1. The CDR3 totals 17 residues. From germline, CDR1 is SGHAT and CDR2 FQNNGV. Unmatched junction bases numbered 10, after V lost 5 bases and J lost 0 bases. CDR3 residues: CASSARPGQLAKNIQYF. Here the CDR3 DNA reads TGTGCCAGCAGCGCGCGTCCGGGACAGCTAGCCAAAAACATTCAGTACTTC.

The chain recombines TRBV6-6 with TRBJ2-7; 8 bases line up with TRBD2. Per the germline V gene, CDR1 is MNHNY and CDR2 is SVGAGI (reference sequence). Trimming removed 2 bases from V and 1 base from J; junction bases left unmatched: 4. The CDR3 is 15 residues long. The CDR3, as DNA: TGTGCCAGCAGTTACCAACTAGCGGAGTCCTACGAGCAGTACTTC. This gives the protein CASSYQLAESYEQYF.

V usage is TRBV3-1 (or the pseudogene TRBV3-2) and J usage is TRBJ2-7; 13 nucleotides align to TRBD2. CDR3 size: 16 residues. Germline CDR1 LGHDT, CDR2 YNNKEL (reference sequence). The trim removed 4 bases at V and 0 bases at J, leaving 3 bases unmatched. In DNA form, the CDR3 reads TGTGCCAGCAGCCGGACTAGCGGGGGCCCCTCCTACGAGCAGTACTTC. This sequence encodes CASSRTSGGPSYEQYF.

The chain links TRBV6-4 to TRBJ1-5; no clear D gene. Trimming took off 3 bases at V and 3 bases at J, with 15 bases between the two ends. Germline CDR1 is MRHNA and CDR2 is SNTAGT. This CDR3 comprises 16 residues. CDR3 region: CASSEVCGPHNQPQHF. CDR3 in DNA: TGTGCCAGCAGTGAAGTTTGTGGGCCACACAATCAGCCCCAGCATTTT.

This clone was observed a single time. The chain links TRBV5-1 to TRBJ1-1, with 7 bases identical to TRBD1. The J segment lost 4 bases and the V segment lost 3 bases, leaving 6 bases of the junction unmatched. The CDR3 covers 14 residues. Germline V gene data show CDR1 as SGHRS and CDR2 as YFSETQ. Here the CDR3 reads CASSSDRASTEAFF. The CDR3 bases are TGCGCCAGCAGCTCAGACAGGGCGAGCACTGAAGCTTTCTTT. The entire variable domain, with the rest obtained from reference TRBV5-1 and TRBJ1-1, is as follows: KAGVTQTPRYLIKTRGQQVTLSCSPISGHRSVSWYQQTPGQGLQFLFEYFSETQRNKGNFPGRFSGRQFSNSRSEMNVSTLELGDSALYLCASSSDRASTEAFFGQGTRLTVV.

V and J are TRBV7-2 and TRBJ2-2; TRBD2 is a possible D gene (7 bases). The V gene's germline CDR1 is SGHTA and CDR2 FQGNSA. The CDR3 covers 15 residues. V shed 5 bases and J shed 3 bases, with 13 bases lying between them. The CDR3 region is CASSVGGAYTGELFF. CDR3 DNA sequence: TGTGCCAGCAGCGTGGGGGGGGCCTACACCGGGGAGCTGTTTTTT.

This clone appeared once. The chain recombines TRBV9 with TRBJ1-5; maybe TRBD1 (5 bases). V was clipped by 0 bases and J by 3 bases, with 10 bases between them. Germline CDR1 SGDLS, CDR2 YYNGEE. CDR3 size: 15 residues. The CDR3 DNA sequence: TGTGCCAGCAGCGTAGCCGGGACTATCAATCAGCCCCAGCATTTT. Its protein is CASSVAGTINQPQHF. The whole variable domain, remainder taken from reference TRBV9 and TRBJ1-5, is DSGVTQTPKHLITATGQRVTLRCSPRSGDLSVYWYQQSLDQGLQFLIQYYNGEERAKGNILERFSAQQFPDLHSELNLSSLELGDSALYFCASSVAGTINQPQHFGDGTRLSIL.

This chain uses TRBV21-1 with TRBJ2-7; TRBD2, as called in the table, went unchecked against the DNA. TRBV21-1 has pseudogene status. The CDR3 length is 16 residues. CDR3 loop: CASSKGIREATYEQYF. CDR3 bases: TGTGCCAGCAGCAAAGGTATCCGGGAGGCCACCTACGAGCAGTACTTC.

In this sample, this clone turned up once. This chain joins TRBV18 and TRBJ2-3; D remains ambiguous. The CDR3 spans 12 residues. Germline V gene lookup returns CDR1 KGHSH and CDR2 LQKENI. Between the trimmed V and J ends, which lost 3 bases and 4 bases, there was a span of 5 bases. This chain's CDR3 is CASSPNADTQYF. The CDR3, as DNA: TGTGCCAGCTCACCCAATGCAGATACGCAGTATTTT.

The chain joins TRBV5-8 to TRBJ2-6, with D possibly TRBD1 on 5 matching bases. CDR1 is SGHTS and CDR2 is YDEGEE in the germline V gene. The CDR3 consists of 18 residues. Trimming took off 5 bases at V and 0 bases at J, with 18 bases between the two ends. The DNA of the CDR3 is TGTGCCAGCAGATCTGGGGCAGTCGGTATCTCTGGGGCCAACGTCCTGACTTTC. The encoded protein is CASRSGAVGISGANVLTF.

The J gene is TRBJ2-2, the V gene TRBV4-2; 10 bases fit TRBD1. The V gene end was trimmed by 4 bases and the J gene end by 3 bases; junction bases not matched to a gene: 5. There are 16 residues in the CDR3. Germline V lookup: CDR1 LGHNA, CDR2 YNFKEQ. CDR3 sequence reads: CASSLGTGVDTGELFF. DNA of the CDR3: TGTGCCAGCAGCCTAGGGACAGGGGTCGACACCGGGGAGCTGTTTTTT.

This clone was found a few times. The genes are TRBV5-4 and TRBJ2-6, with a weak D call TRBD1 (6 bases). Looked up from germline, CDR1 is SGHNT and CDR2 is YYREEE (reference sequence). The CDR3 runs 16 residues. V shed 1 base and J shed 0 bases, with 8 bases lying between them. The CDR3 loop is CASSLRTASGANVLTF. In nucleotides, the CDR3 is TGTGCCAGCAGCTTGAGGACAGCCTCTGGGGCCAACGTCCTGACTTTC.

J is TRBJ1-1 and V is TRBV6-5; possible D gene TRBD1, 6 bases. Germline V gives CDR1 MNHEY, CDR2 SVGAGI. There are 15 residues in the CDR3. Trimming cost V 5 bases and J 2 bases, with 15 bases left between them. The CDR3 coding sequence is TGTGCCAGCAGTACCCGCCGACAGGACAACACTGAAGCTTTCTTT. Its protein is CASSTRRQDNTEAFF.

This chain connects TRBV15 to TRBJ2-5; D remains unclear. Trimming pared 0 bases from V and 7 bases from J, leaving 9 bases between. The CDR3 has 13 amino acids. Germline V gives CDR1 LNHNV, CDR2 YYDKDF (reference sequence). For the CDR3, the DNA is TGTGCCACCAGCAGAGATCGGTCGGGGACCCAGTACTTC. Its protein product is CATSRDRSGTQYF.

The chain links TRBV7-9 to TRBJ1-1; the match to TRBD1 covers 8 bases. The V gene end was trimmed by 5 bases and the J gene end by 4 bases; junction bases not matched to a gene: 6. The CDR3 is made up of 14 amino acids. The germline gives CDR1 SEHNR, CDR2 FQNEAQ (reference sequence). The CDR3 coding sequence is TGTGCCAGCAGCGAGGACAGGGTGAGCACTGAAGCTTTCTTT. Translation gives CASSEDRVSTEAFF.

The gene calls are TRBV11-3 and TRBJ2-5; TRBD1 agrees at 8 bases. In germline, CDR1 is SGHNT, CDR2 YENEEA. V shed 1 base, J shed 1 base, and the junction held 2 bases outside the gene matches. The CDR3 has 15 amino acids. The CDR3 nucleotides are TGTGCCAGCAGCTTAGGGGGGACAGGCCAAGAGACCCAGTACTTC. Translating it yields CASSLGGTGQETQYF.

The chain carries TRBV6-5 and TRBJ2-7, with a weak D call TRBD1 (6 bases). Germline V lookup: CDR1 MNHEY, CDR2 SVGAGI. V was trimmed by 0 bases and J by 2 bases, leaving 11 bases between them. The CDR3 consists of 15 residues. The CDR3 DNA sequence: TGTGCCAGCAGTTACTCCAGGGGAAATCCCTACGAGCAGTACTTC. It encodes CASSYSRGNPYEQYF.